This T cell receptor (beta chain) comes out of a study of T-cell memory formation after mild COVID-19. TCRdb reanalysed the 5' RACE reads using MiXCR and keeps one entry per CDR3 protein. Found here are 350,000 to 450,000 distinct CDR3 sequences, 13% to 15% of them singletons; the top ten hold less than 25%. This clonotype has just a few counts. The sample consisted of PBMCs or a T cell subset sorted from them (not recorded which). The source is a man between 18 and 35 years old who had mild COVID-19 (a few samples of this study predate the infection). Cell type and time point are not known.

The CDR3: CASSSQGRGLETQYF. CDR3 bases: TGCGCCAGCAGCTCCCAGGGTAGAGGTCTGGAGACCCAGTACTTC. J is TRBJ2-5 and V is TRBV5-1, with a possible D match to TRBD1 (5 bases). CDR3 size: 15 residues. Germline CDR1 reads SGHRS; CDR2 reads YFSETQ. V lost 3 bases to trimming and J lost 5 bases, with 17 bases between them.